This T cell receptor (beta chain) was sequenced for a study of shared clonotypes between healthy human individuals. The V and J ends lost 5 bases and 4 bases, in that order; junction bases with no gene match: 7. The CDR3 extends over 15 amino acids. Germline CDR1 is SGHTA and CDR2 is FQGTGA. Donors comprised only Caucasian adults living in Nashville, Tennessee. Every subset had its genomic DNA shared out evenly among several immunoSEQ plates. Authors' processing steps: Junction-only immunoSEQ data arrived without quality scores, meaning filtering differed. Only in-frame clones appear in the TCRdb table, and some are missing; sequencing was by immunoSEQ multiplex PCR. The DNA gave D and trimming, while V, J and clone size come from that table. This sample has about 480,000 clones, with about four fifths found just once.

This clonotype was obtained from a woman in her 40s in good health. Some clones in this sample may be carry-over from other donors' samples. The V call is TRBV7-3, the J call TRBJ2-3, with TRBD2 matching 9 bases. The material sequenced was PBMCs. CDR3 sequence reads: CASSKGSGRADTQYF. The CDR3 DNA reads TGTGCCAGCAGCAAGGGTAGCGGGAGAGCAGATACGCAGTATTTT.